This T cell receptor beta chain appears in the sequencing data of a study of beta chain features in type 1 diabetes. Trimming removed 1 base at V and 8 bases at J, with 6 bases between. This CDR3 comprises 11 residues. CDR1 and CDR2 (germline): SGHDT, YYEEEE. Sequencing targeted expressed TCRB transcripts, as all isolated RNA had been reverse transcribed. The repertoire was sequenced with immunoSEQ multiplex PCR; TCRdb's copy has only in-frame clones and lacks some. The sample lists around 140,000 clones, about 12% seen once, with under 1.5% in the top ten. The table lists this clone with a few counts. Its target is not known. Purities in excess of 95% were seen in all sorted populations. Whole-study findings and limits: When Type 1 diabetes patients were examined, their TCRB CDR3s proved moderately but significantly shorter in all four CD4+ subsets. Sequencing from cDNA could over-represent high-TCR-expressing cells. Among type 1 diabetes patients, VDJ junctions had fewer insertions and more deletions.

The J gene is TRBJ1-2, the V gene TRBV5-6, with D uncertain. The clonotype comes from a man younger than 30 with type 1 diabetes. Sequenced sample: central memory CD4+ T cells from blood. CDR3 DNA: TGTGCCAGCAGCTTGCAGAACGGCTACACCTTC. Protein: CASSLQNGYTF.